This T cell receptor beta chain is drawn from a study of blood T cell repertoires in COVID-19. Study context: COVID-19 samples from acute and convalescent phases originated in the United States, Italy and Spain. T cells, B-cell-depleted T cells, or PBMCs supplied cDNA or gDNA.

Profiled with immunoSEQ multiplex PCR; TCRdb holds only in-frame clones, not every one. The sample shows just under 150,000 clones, about 90% of them seen only once. CDR1 MGHRA and CDR2 YSYEKL come from the germline V gene. This CDR3 has 13 amino acids. Trimming removed 2 bases at V and 4 bases at J, with 6 bases between. The sequenced sample consisted of peripheral blood. This chain links TRBV4-1 with TRBJ1-3; D call uncertain. The TCR originated in a man aged 50 to 60 who had recovered from COVID-19. The chain's CDR3 is CASSQPVGNTIYF. CDR3 bases: TGCGCCAGCAGCCAACCCGTAGGAAACACCATATATTTT.